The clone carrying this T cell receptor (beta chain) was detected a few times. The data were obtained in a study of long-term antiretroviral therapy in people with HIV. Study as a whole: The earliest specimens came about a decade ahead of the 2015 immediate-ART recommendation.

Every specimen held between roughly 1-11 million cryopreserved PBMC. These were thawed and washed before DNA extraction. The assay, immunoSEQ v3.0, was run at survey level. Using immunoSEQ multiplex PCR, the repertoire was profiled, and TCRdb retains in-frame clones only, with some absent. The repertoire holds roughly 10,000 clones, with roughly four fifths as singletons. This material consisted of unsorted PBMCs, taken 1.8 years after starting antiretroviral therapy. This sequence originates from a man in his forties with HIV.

CDR3 sequence: CATRTTVHSNQPQHF. The CDR3 nucleotides are TGTGCCACGCGTACGACAGTTCATAGCAATCAGCCCCAGCATTTT. The J gene is TRBJ1-5, the V gene TRBV19; D may be TRBD1 (5 bases). V lost 10 bases, J lost 0 bases, and 16 bases lay in between. Germline CDR1 reads LNHDA; CDR2 reads SQIVND (reference sequence). CDR3 size: 15 residues.